The present entry profiles one T cell receptor (beta chain) with its context. Antigen: not known. The data originate from a study of CD8 T cells in ankylosing spondylitis. Study outcomes and limitations: Blood from ankylosing spondylitis patients appeared to carry a characteristic roughly 8-variant TCR beta motif.

TCRdb ran MiXCR on the 5' RACE reads and lists one entry per CDR3 protein. This sample yields approximately 300,000 distinct CDR3 sequences, of which less than 25% are seen a single time; roughly 3.6% belongs to the top ten. The V gene's germline CDR1 is MDHEN and CDR2 SYDVKM. The V end lost 8 bases, the J end lost 0 bases, and 11 bases lay between the germline ends. The CDR3 spans 13 residues. This TCR derives from a female donor with ankylosing spondylitis or in good health (not recorded which). V is TRBV28 and J is TRBJ2-7; D is perhaps TRBD2 (6 bases). The source material was blood, either unsorted or a sorted T cell fraction (not recorded which). CDR3 sequence (DNA): TGTGCCAGCGGCGGGATCAGCTCCTACGAGCAGTACTTC. This gives the protein CASGGISSYEQYF. Together with reference TRBV28 and TRBJ2-7, the CDR3 gives the full variable domain: DVKVTQSSRYLVKRTGEKVFLECVQDMDHENMFWYRQDPGLGLRLIYFSYDVKMKEKGDIPEGYSVSREKKERFSLILESASTNQTSMYLCASGGISSYEQYFGPGTRLTVT.